Listed below are T cell receptor beta chains from one sample, sequenced in a study of T cells in Graves' hyperthyroidism and ophthalmopathy. TCRdb re-called the multiplex PCR reads with MiXCR, one entry per CDR3 protein. The repertoire holds 500,000 or so distinct CDR3 sequences, with more than 15% as singletons. Material: blood. Receptors originate from a young woman with Graves' ophthalmopathy. Both conserved end residues are part of each CDR3. Fields, in order: CDR3 DNA, CDR3 protein, clone size, J gene, CDR3 length, V gene, D gene. The D gene is left open where the match is weak. Not every row has a clone size; where given, it reads once, few, many or a size class.

TGTGCCAGCAGCCCGAGCGGGAGTGGTACAGATACGCAGTATTTT	CASSPSGSGTDTQYF	many	TRBJ2-3	15	TRBV11-1	TRBD2
TGTGCCAGCAGCCCATATCAAGTCGGCGAGCAGTTCTTC	CASSPYQVGEQFF	few	TRBJ2-1	13	TRBV7-3	-
TGTGCCAGCCCAGGACAGGGCGTTACTAGCACAGATACGCAGTATTTT	CASPGQGVTSTDTQYF	-	TRBJ2-3	16	TRBV7-9	TRBD1
TGTGCCAGCACGGGGACACACTCCTACGAGCAGTACTTC	CASTGTHSYEQYF	many	TRBJ2-7	13	TRBV2	-
TGTGCCAGCAACCTAAGGACAGATAGCAATCAGCCCCAGCATTTT	CASNLRTDSNQPQHF	few	TRBJ1-5	15	TRBV6-2/TRBV6-3	-
TGTGCCAGCAGCAGCCCTGACGACTACAATGAGCAGTTCTTC	CASSSPDDYNEQFF	-	TRBJ2-1	14	TRBV7-2	-
TGTGCCAGCAGCATAATGGGACAGGGGCTAAACATTCAGTACTTC	CASSIMGQGLNIQYF	many	TRBJ2-4	15	TRBV27	TRBD1
TGCGCCAGCAGCTTAGCGGACGGGGAGCTGTTTTTT	CASSLADGELFF	many	TRBJ2-2	12	TRBV5-1	-
TGTGCCAGCAGCCAAGATGGCCTCGGGGGACTAGCGGAAGAGACCCAGTACTTC	CASSQDGLGGLAEETQYF	few	TRBJ2-5	18	TRBV4-2	TRBD2
TGTGCCAGCAGCTTAGGTTCCGGGGTTGAAGCTTTCTTT	CASSLGSGVEAFF	many	TRBJ1-1	13	TRBV5-6	-
TGTGCCAGCAGCCAAGATCCTGGTGAGCAGCCCCAGCATTTT	CASSQDPGEQPQHF	-	TRBJ1-5	14	TRBV3-1	-
TGTGCCAGCAGCTCTCAGCGATACACAGATACGCAGTATTTT	CASSSQRYTDTQYF	-	TRBJ2-3	14	TRBV9	-
TGCGCACTCAAACAGGGGGCCTTGAACACTGAAGCTTTCTTT	CALKQGALNTEAFF	few	TRBJ1-1	14	TRBV10-1	TRBD1
TGCGCCAGCAGCTTAGTTCCGGGACTAGCGGGTTACGAGCAGTACTTC	CASSLVPGLAGYEQYF	-	TRBJ2-7	16	TRBV5-1	TRBD2
TGTGCCAGTAGTATAAAGGGGGCCAATGAGCAGTTCTTC	CASSIKGANEQFF	few	TRBJ2-1	13	TRBV19	TRBD1